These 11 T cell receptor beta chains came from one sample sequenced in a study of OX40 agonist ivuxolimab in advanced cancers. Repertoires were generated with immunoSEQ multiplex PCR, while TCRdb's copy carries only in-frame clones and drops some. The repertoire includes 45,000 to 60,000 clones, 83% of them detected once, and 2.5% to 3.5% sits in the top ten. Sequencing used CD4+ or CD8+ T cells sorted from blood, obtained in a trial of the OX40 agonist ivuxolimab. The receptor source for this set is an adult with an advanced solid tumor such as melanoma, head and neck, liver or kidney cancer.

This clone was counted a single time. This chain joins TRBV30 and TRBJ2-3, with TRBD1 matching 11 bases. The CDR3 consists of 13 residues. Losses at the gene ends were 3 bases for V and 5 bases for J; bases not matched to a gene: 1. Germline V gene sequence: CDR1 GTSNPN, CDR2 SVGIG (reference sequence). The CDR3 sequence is CAWRDRGQDTQYF. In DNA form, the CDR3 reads TGTGCCTGGAGGGACAGGGGGCAAGATACGCAGTATTTT.

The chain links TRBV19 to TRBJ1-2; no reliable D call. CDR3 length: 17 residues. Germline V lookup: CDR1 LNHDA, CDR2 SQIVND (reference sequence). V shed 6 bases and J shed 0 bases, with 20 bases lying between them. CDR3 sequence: CASRSEWVDRANYGYTF. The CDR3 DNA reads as TGTGCCAGTAGATCTGAATGGGTTGACCGTGCTAACTATGGCTACACCTTC.

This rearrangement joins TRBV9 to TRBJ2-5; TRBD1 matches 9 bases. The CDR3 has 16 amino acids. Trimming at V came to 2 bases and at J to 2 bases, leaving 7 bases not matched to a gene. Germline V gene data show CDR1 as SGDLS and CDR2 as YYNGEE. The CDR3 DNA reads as TGTGCCAGCAGCGTTCGACAGGGGGTGGGTCAAGAGACCCAGTACTTC. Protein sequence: CASSVRQGVGQETQYF. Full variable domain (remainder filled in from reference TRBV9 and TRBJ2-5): DSGVTQTPKHLITATGQRVTLRCSPRSGDLSVYWYQQSLDQGLQFLIQYYNGEERAKGNILERFSAQQFPDLHSELNLSSLELGDSALYFCASSVRQGVGQETQYFGPGTRLLVL.

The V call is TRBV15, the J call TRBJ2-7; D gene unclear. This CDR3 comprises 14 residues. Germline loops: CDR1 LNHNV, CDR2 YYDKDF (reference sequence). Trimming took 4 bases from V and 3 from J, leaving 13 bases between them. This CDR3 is CATSKGKGVYEQYF. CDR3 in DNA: TGTGCCACCAGCAAAGGTAAGGGTGTCTACGAGCAGTACTTC.

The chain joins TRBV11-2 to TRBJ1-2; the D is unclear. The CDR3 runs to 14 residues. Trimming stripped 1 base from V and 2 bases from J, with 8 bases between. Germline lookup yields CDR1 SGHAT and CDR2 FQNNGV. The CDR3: CASSLVTGNYGYTF. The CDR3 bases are TGTGCCAGCAGCTTAGTAACCGGAAACTATGGCTACACCTTC.

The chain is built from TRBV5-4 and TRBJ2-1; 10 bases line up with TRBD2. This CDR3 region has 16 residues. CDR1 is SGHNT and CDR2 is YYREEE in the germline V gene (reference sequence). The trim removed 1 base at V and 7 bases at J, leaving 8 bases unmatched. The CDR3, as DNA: TGTGCCAGCAGCTTGTGGGCCCTAGCGGGAGTTAATGAGCAGTTCTTC. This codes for CASSLWALAGVNEQFF.

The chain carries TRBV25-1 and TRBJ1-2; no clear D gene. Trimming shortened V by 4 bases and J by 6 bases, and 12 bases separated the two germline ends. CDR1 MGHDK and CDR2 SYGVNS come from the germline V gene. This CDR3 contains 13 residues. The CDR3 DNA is TGTGCCAGCAGTGGGACCTCCTGGGATGGCTACACCTTC. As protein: CASSGTSWDGYTF.

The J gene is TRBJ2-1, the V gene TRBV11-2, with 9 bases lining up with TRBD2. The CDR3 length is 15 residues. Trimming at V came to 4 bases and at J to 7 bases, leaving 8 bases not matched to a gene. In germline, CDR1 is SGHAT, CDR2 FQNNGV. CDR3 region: CASSSISGRANEQFF. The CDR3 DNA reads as TGTGCCAGCAGCTCCATTAGCGGGAGAGCTAATGAGCAGTTCTTC.

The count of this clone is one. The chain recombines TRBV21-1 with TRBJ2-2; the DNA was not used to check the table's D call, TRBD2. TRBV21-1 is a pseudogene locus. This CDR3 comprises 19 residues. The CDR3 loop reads CASSKEFGRSGNGTGELFF. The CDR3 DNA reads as TGTGCCAGCAGCAAAGAATTTGGGAGGAGCGGCAACGGCACCGGGGAGCTGTTTTTT.

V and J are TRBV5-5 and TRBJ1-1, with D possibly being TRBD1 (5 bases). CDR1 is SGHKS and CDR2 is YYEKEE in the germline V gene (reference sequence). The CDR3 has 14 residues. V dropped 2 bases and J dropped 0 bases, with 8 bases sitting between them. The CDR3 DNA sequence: TGTGCCAGCAGCTTCGGGACCCTGAACACTGAAGCTTTCTTT. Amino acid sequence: CASSFGTLNTEAFF.

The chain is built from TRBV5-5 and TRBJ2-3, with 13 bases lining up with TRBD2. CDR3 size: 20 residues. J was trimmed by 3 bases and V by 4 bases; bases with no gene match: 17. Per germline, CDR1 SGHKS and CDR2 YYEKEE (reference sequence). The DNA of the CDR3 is TGTGCCAGCAGCCCTATACCGACTAGCGGGAGGCCAAGGTTGACAGATACGCAGTATTTT. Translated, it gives CASSPIPTSGRPRLTDTQYF.